What follows describes a single T cell receptor beta chain. The source of the sample is a study of blood T cell repertoires in COVID-19. Overall study context: From the United States, Italy and Spain came samples of acute and convalescent COVID-19.

Clones were sequenced by immunoSEQ multiplex PCR, and TCRdb holds only the in-frame ones, with some missing. The table includes 100,000 to 150,000 clones, about 90% detected once. The sample comprised peripheral blood. The source of this sequence is a man aged 45-65 years with COVID-19, enrolled during active disease.

The CDR3 protein is CASSLRVDRGINLNYGYTF. CDR3 sequence (DNA): TGTGCCAGCAGCTTGAGGGTAGATAGGGGGATTAACTTGAACTATGGCTACACCTTC. This chain links TRBV5-5 with TRBJ1-2; D is perhaps TRBD1 (6 bases). The length of the CDR3 is 19 residues. Germline V gives CDR1 SGHKS, CDR2 YYEKEE (reference sequence). Trimming removed 1 base at V and 2 bases at J, with 24 bases between.